This T cell receptor (beta chain) was identified during a study of CXCR3-negative and CXCR3-positive naive CD8 T cells. The authors prepared UMI-labeled TRB cDNA libraries by 5' RACE. No DNA is given; TCRdb re-called the 5' RACE reads and lists each CDR3 protein once. This listing includes 70,000 to 95,000 distinct CDR3 sequences. The CDR3 is made up of 13 amino acids. Per germline, CDR1 LNHDA and CDR2 SQIVND (reference sequence). Input material: naive CXCR3- CD8+ T cells from blood. Subset defined: CD45RO-CCR7+CD27+CD95- naive CD8+ T cells lacking CXCR3 (TNR3-). This chain connects TRBV19 to TRBJ1-5. The source is a human donor in good health. Some clones in this sample may be carry-over from other donors' samples. CDR3 residues: CASNGFGNQPQHF.